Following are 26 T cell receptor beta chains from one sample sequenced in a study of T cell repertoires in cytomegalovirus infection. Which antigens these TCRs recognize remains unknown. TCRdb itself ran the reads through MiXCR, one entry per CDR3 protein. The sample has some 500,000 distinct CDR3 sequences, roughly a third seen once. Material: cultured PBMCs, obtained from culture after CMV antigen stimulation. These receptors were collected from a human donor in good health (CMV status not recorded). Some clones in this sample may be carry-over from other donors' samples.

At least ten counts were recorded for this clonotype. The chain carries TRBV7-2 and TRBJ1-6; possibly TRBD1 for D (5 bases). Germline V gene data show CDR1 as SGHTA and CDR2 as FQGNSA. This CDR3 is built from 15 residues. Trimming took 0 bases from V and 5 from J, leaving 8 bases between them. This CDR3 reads CASSLARGHNSPLHF. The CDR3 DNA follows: TGTGCCAGCAGCTTAGCACGGGGCCATAATTCACCCCTCCACTTT.

In DNA, the CDR3 is TGCAGCGTTGAAAAGAAGGTTAGCACAGATACGCAGTATTTT. Protein sequence: CSVEKKVSTDTQYF. The chain employs TRBV29-1 and TRBJ2-3; D is uncertain. The CDR3 extends over 14 amino acids. Germline V gives CDR1 SQVTM, CDR2 ANQGSEA. Trimming pared 2 bases from V and 0 bases from J, leaving 9 bases between.

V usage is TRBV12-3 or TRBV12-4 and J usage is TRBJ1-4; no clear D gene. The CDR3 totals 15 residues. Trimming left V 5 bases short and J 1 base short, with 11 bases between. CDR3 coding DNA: TGTGCCAGCAGTCCAGAAGCCGGAACTAATGAAAAACTGTTTTTT. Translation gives CASSPEAGTNEKLFF.

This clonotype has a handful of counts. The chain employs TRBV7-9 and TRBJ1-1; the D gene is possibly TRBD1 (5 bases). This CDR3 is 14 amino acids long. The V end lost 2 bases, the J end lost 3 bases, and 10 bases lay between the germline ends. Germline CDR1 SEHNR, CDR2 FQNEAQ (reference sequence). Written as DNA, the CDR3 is TGTGCCAGCAGCTTAAATACGGGGGACACTGAAGCTTTCTTT. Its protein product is CASSLNTGDTEAFF.

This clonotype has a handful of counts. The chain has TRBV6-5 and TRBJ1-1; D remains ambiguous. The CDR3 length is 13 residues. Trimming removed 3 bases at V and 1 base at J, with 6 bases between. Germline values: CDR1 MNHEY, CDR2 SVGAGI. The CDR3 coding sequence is TGTGCCAGCAGTTATGAATGGAACACTGAAGCTTTCTTT. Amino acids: CASSYEWNTEAFF.

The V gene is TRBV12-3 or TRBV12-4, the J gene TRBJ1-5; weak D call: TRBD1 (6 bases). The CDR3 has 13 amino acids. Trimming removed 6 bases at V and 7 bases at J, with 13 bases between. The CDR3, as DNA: TGTGCCAGCAGCCAGGGGATACGGCAGCCCCAGCATTTT. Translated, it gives CASSQGIRQPQHF.

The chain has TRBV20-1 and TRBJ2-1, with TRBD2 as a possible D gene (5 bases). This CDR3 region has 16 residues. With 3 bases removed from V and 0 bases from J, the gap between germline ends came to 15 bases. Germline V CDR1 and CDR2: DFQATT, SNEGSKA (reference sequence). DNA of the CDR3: TGCAGTGCTAGGCGCGCGGGCCTAAGCTCCTACAATGAGCAGTTCTTC. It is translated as CSARRAGLSSYNEQFF.

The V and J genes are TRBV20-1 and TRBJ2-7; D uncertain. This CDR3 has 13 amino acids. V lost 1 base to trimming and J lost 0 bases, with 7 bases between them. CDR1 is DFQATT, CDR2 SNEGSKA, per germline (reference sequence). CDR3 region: CSARGAVSYEQYF. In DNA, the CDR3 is TGCAGTGCTAGAGGGGCGGTCTCCTACGAGCAGTACTTC.

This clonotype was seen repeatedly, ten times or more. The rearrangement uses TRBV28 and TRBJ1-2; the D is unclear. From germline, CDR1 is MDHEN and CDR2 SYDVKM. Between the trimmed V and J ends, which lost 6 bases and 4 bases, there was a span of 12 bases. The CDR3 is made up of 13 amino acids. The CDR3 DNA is TGTGCCAGCAGCACGACCCGCCTCTATGGCTACACCTTC. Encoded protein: CASSTTRLYGYTF.

The CDR3 reads CASSYGLGLVGNEQFF. CDR3 bases: TGTGCCAGCAGTTACGGGTTAGGACTAGTCGGCAATGAGCAGTTCTTC. The rearrangement links TRBV6-2 or TRBV6-3 to TRBJ2-1; TRBD2 agrees at 7 bases. V was pared by 2 bases and J by 6 bases, with 10 bases of the junction left unmatched. CDR1 and CDR2 (germline): MNHEY, SVGEGT. The CDR3 loop spans 16 amino acids.

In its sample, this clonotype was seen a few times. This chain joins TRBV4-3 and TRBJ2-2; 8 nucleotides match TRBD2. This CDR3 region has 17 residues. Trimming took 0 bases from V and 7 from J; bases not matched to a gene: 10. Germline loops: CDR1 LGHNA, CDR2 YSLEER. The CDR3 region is CASSQEGASGLGGELFF. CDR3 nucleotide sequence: TGCGCCAGCAGCCAAGAGGGGGCTAGCGGGTTGGGCGGGGAGCTGTTTTTT.

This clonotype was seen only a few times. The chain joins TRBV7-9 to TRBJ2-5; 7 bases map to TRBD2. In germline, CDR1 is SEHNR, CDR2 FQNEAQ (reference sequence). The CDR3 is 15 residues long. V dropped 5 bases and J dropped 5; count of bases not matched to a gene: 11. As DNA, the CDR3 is TGTGCCAGCAGCATCGTAGGGGAGGGTTTGGAGACCCAGTACTTC. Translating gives CASSIVGEGLETQYF.

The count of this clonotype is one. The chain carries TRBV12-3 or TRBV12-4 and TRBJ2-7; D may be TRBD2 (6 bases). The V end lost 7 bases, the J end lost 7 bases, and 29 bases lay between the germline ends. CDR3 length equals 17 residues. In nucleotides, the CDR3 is TGTGCCAGCACCTCTTACTCTTCTATAGGGCTAGCGAGGGAGCAGTACTTC. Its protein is CASTSYSSIGLAREQYF.

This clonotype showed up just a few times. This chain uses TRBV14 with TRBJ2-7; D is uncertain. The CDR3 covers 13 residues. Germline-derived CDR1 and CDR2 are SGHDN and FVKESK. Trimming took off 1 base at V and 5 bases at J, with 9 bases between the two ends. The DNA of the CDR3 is TGTGCCAGCAGCCAAGGTATCCGGGACGAGCAGTACGTC. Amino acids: CASSQGIRDEQYV.

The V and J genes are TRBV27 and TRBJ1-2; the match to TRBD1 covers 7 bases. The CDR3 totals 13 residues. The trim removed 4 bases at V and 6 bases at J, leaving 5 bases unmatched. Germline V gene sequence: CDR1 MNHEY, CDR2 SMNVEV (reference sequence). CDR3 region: CASSSQGEHGYTF. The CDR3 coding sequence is TGTGCCAGCAGTTCCCAGGGGGAACATGGCTACACCTTC.

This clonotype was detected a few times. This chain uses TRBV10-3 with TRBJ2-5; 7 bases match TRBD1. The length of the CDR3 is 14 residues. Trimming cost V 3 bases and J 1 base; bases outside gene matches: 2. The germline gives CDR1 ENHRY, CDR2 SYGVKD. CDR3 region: CAISDGQAQETQYF. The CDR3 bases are TGTGCCATCAGTGACGGACAGGCCCAAGAGACCCAGTACTTC.

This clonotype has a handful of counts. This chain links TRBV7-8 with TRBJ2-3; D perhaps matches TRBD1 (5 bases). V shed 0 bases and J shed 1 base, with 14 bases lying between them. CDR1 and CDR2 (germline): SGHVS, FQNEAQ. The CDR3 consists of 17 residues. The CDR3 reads CASSLAPISRGTDTQYF. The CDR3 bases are TGTGCCAGCAGCTTAGCACCGATTAGCAGGGGCACAGATACGCAGTATTTT.

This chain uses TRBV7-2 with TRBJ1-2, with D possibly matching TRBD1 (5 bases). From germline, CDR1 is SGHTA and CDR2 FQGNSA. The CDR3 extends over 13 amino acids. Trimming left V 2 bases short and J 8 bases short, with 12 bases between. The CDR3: CASSLYKGRGYTF. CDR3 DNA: TGTGCCAGCAGCTTATATAAGGGGCGAGGCTACACCTTC.

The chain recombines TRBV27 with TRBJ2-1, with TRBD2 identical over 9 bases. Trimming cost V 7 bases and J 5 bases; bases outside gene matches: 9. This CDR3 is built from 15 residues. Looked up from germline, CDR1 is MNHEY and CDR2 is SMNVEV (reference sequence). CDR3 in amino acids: CASTRGASGNNEQFF. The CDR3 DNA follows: TGTGCCAGCACCCGTGGGGCTAGCGGGAACAATGAGCAGTTCTTC.

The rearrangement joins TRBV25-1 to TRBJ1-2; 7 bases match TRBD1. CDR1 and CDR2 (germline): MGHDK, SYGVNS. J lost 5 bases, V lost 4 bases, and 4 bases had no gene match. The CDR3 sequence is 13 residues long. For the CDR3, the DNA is TGTGCCAGCAGTGCTGTGGGACAGTATGGCTACACCTTC. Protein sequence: CASSAVGQYGYTF.

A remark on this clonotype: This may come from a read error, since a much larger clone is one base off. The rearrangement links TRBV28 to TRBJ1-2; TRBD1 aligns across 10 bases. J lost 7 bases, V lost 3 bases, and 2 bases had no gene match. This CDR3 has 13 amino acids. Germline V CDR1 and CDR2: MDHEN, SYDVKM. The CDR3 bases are TGTGCCAGCAGTTTGACAGGGGGCCTTGGCTACACCTTC. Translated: CASSLTGGLGYTF.

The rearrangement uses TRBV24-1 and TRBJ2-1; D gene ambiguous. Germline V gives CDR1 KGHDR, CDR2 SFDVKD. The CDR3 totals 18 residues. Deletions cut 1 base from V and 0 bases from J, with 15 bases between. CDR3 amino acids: CATSDLEEKGPSYNEQFF. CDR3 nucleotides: TGTGCCACCAGTGATTTAGAGGAGAAGGGTCCCTCCTACAATGAGCAGTTCTTC.

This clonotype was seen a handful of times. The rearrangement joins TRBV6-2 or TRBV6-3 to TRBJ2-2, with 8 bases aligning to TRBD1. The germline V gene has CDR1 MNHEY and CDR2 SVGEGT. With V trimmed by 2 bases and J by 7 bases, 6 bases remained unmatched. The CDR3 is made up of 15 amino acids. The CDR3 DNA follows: TGTGCCAGCAGTTACCCGGACAGGGTCAGCGGGGAGCTGTTTTTT. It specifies CASSYPDRVSGELFF.

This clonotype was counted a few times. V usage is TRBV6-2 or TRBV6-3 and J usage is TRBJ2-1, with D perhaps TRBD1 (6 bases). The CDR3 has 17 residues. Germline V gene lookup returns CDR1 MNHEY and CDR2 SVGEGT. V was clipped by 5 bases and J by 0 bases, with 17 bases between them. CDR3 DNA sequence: TGTGCCAGCAGTGGGGGCCTAGTGACCGGCTCCTACAATGAGCAGTTCTTC. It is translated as CASSGGLVTGSYNEQFF.

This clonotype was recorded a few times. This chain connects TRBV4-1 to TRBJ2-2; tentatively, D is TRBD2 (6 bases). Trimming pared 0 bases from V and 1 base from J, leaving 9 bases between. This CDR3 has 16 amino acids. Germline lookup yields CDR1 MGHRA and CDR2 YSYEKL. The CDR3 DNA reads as TGCGCCAGCAGCCAAGACGCTAGCGAGAACACCGGGGAGCTGTTTTTT. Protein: CASSQDASENTGELFF.

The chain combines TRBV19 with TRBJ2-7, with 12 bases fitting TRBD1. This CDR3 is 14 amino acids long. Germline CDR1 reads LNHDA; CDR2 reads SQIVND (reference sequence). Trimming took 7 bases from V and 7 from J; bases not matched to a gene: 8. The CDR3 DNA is TGTGCCAGTAAGGCGGGACAGGGGGCTGGGGAGCAGTACTTC. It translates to CASKAGQGAGEQYF.